This TCR beta chain appears in the sequencing data of a study of beta chain features in type 1 diabetes. The CDR3 is 16 residues long. Germline CDR1 is SEHNR and CDR2 is FQNEAQ (reference sequence). V was clipped by 5 bases and J by 4 bases; unmatched bases: 7. Isolated RNA was reverse transcribed in full, so expressed TCRB transcripts were sequenced. The method was immunoSEQ multiplex PCR; TCRdb's version includes in-frame clones alone and lacks a portion of them. The table has about 350,000 clones, roughly 21% seen once. Based on CD45RO/CCR7/CD25/CD127/CD95/CD27, CD4+ regulatory, stem cell-like memory, naive and central memory cells were sorted. Sorting gave populations that all exceeded 98% purity.

The clonotype was recovered from a woman aged 18-30 years in good health. The gene calls are TRBV7-9 and TRBJ2-2; TRBD2 aligns across 10 bases. The sequencing sample was made of naive CD4+ T cells from blood. Written as DNA, the CDR3 is TGTGCCAGCAGCCCCCCAGCGGGGGGGTCCACCGGGGAGCTGTTTTTT. Translated: CASSPPAGGSTGELFF.